This TCR beta chain appears in the sequencing data of a study of blood T cell repertoires in COVID-19. Authors' data handling: Reference gene primer amplification gave nucleated cell count estimates. Assay: immunoSEQ multiplex PCR; the TCRdb copy retains only in-frame clones and omits some. That table gives V, J and clone size, and the DNA gave D and trimming. The data contain about 300,000 clones, 80% to 90% of them singletons. Between the trimmed V and J ends, which lost 2 bases and 6 bases, there was a span of 14 bases. Looked up from germline, CDR1 is WSHSY and CDR2 is SAAADI. The CDR3 runs 15 residues.

This sequence was found in a man aged 40-49 years with acute or convalescent COVID-19. The specimen was peripheral blood. This chain links TRBV10-2 with TRBJ2-1, with D tentatively TRBD2 (7 bases). CDR3 protein: CASSEGTGGFNEQFF. In DNA, the CDR3 is TGCGCCAGCAGTGAGGGGACGGGGGGCTTCAATGAGCAGTTCTTC.